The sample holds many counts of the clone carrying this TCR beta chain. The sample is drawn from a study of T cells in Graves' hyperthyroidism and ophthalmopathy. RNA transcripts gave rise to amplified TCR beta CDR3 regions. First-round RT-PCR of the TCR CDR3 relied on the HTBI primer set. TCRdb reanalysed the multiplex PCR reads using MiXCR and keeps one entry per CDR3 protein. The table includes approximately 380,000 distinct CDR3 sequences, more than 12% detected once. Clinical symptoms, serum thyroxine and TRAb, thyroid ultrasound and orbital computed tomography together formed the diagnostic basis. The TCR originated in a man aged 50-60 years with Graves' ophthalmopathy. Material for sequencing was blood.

CDR3 DNA: TGTGCCAGCAGTTCGCTATGGGGGGACACTGAAGCTTTCTTT. Its translation: CASSSLWGDTEAFF. The chain combines TRBV12-3 or TRBV12-4 with TRBJ1-1; a possible D gene is TRBD1 (5 bases). The CDR3 extends over 14 amino acids. The V end was cut by 4 bases, the J end by 3 bases, with 12 bases between.